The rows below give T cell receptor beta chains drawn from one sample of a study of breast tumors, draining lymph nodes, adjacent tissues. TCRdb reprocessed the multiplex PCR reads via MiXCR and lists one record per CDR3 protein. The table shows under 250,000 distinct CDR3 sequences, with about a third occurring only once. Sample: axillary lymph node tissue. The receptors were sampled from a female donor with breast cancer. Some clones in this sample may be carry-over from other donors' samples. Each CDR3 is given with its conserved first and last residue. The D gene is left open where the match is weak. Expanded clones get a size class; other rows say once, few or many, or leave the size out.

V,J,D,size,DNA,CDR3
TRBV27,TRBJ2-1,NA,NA,TGTGCCAGCAGTTTATCAATCGGTGGGCATGAGCAGTTCTTC,CASSLSIGGHEQFF
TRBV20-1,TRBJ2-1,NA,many,TGCAGTGGTAGGAAGGGGGGGGGTGAGCAGTTCTTC,CSGRKGGGEQFF
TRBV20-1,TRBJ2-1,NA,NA,TGCGGTGCTAGAGATCCGGGACTCAGCGCCTGGGATGAGCAGTTCTTC,CGARDPGLSAWDEQFF
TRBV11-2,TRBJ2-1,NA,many,TGTGCCAGCACCAAGAGGGGCTCCTCCAATGAGCAGTTCTTC,CASTKRGSSNEQFF
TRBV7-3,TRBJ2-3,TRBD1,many,TGTGCCAGCAGCTTAACCCAGGGGGTGAATACGCAGTATTTT,CASSLTQGVNTQYF
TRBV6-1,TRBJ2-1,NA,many,TGTGCCAGCAGTGTAAGCGGGAATGAGCAGTTCTTC,CASSVSGNEQFF
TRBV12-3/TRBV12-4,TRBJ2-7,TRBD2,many,TGTGCCAGCAGGTCAGCGGGAGCCCCCTCCTACGAGCAGTACTTC,CASRSAGAPSYEQYF
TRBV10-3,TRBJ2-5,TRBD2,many,TGTGCCATCAGTGGACTAGCGGGAGTAGGGGGAGAGACCCAGTACTTC,CAISGLAGVGGETQYF
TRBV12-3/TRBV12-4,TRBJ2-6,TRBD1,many,TGTGCCAGCACAGGGGGTATTCAAGGGGCCAACGTCCTGACTTTC,CASTGGIQGANVLTF
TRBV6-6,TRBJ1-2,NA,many,TGTGCCAGCAGTCCCGGGGGGGCCGGCAATGGCTACACCTTC,CASSPGGAGNGYTF
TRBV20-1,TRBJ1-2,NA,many,TGCAGTGCTGCGCAGGGGTTACAAGACTATGGCTACACCTTC,CSAAQGLQDYGYTF
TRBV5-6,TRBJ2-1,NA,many,TGTGCCAGCAGCAGAAACAGGAATGAGCAGTTCTTC,CASSRNRNEQFF
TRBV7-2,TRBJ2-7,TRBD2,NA,TGTGCCAGCAGAGGAAGTAGCGGGAGGGCCGAGCAGTACTTC,CASRGSSGRAEQYF
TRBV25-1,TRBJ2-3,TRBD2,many,TGTGCCAGCAGTCGACTAGCGGGAGTTCGAGGAACAGATACGCAGTATTTT,CASSRLAGVRGTDTQYF
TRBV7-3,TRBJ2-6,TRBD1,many,TGTGCCAGCAGCCTACGGGACAGCTGGCCCTCTGGGGCCAACGTCCTGACTTTC,CASSLRDSWPSGANVLTF
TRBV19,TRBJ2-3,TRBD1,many,TGTGCCAGTAGTCTCGGGACAGGGGATGGCACAGATACGCAGTATTTT,CASSLGTGDGTDTQYF
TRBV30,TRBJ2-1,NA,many,TGTGCCTGGAGTGTAAGGGGACCGTATGAGCAGTTCTTC,CAWSVRGPYEQFF
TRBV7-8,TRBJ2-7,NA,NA,TGTGCCAGCAGCCAAGGTCGGGCAGGTCTCTACGAGCAGTACTTC,CASSQGRAGLYEQYF
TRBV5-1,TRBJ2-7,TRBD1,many,TGCGCCAGCAGCTTAACCGGGACAGGGTACTACGAGCAGTACTTC,CASSLTGTGYYEQYF
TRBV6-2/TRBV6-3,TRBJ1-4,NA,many,TGTGCCAGCAGTGGAACGGCTCCCGAAAAACTGTTTTTT,CASSGTAPEKLFF
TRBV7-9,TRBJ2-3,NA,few,TGTGCCAGACAACCAGGGCGCCGAAATTCATACACAGATCCGCAGTATTTT,CARQPGRRNSYTDPQYF
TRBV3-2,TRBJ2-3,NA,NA,TGTGCCAGCAGCCAAGATTTTGATACGCAGTATTTT,CASSQDFDTQYF
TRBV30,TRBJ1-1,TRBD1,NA,TGTGCCTGGAGCGCCGGGACAGATAAAAAAGCTTTCTTT,CAWSAGTDKKAFF
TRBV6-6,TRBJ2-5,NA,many,TGTGCCAGCAGTCACTCGAAAACAGGGTATCGATTACAAGAGACCCAGTACTTC,CASSHSKTGYRLQETQYF
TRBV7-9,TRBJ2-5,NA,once,TGTGCCAGCAGCTTAAGGCGACGGGAGTCGGAAGACACCCAGTACTTC,CASSLRRRESEDTQYF
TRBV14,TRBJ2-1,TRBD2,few,TGTGCCAGCAGCCAAAGAAGATCAGGACTAGCGGGAGACTACAATGAGCAGTTCTTC,CASSQRRSGLAGDYNEQFF
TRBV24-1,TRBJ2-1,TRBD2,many,TGTGCCACCAGTGGGTTCGGACTAGCTTCCAATGAGCAGTTCTTC,CATSGFGLASNEQFF
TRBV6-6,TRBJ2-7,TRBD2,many,TGTGCCACTTTAAGCGGGAATTCCTACGAGCAGTACTTC,CATLSGNSYEQYF
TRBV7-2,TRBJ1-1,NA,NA,TGTGCCAGCAGCTATGGTGGCGGGTTATTGGGGACTGAAGCTTTCTTT,CASSYGGGLLGTEAFF
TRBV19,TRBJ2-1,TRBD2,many,TGTGCCAGTAAGGGTCTAGCGGGAGACCATGAGCAGTTCTTC,CASKGLAGDHEQFF
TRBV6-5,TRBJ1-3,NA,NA,NA,CASSRQGGAWEQYFGPGTIYF
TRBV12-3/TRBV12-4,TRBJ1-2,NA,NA,TGTGCCAGCAGTTTAGGGACGGGTCCTACTTATGGCTACATCTTC,CASSLGTGPTYGYIF
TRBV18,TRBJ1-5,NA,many,TGTGCCAGCAGTCCTCAGGGAAATCAGCCCCAGCATTTT,CASSPQGNQPQHF
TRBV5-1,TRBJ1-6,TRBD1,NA,TGCGCCAGCAGCCCCAGACAGGGCGAATTACCCCTCCACTTT,CASSPRQGELPLHF
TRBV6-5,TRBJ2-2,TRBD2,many,TGTGCCAGCAGTTACCGGGCTAGCGGGAGGAGAACCGGGGAGCTGTTTTTT,CASSYRASGRRTGELFF
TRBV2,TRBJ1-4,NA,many,TGTGCCAGCAGGGGGGGACAAGGTGAAAAACTGTTTTTT,CASRGGQGEKLFF
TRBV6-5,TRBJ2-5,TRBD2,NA,TGTGCCAGCAGTCACCCGTGGAGTAGCGGGAGGGAAGAGACCCAGTACTTC,CASSHPWSSGREETQYF
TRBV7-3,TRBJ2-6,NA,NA,TGTGCCAGCAGCTTAACTGGGAGTGGGGCCAACGTCCTGACTTTC,CASSLTGSGANVLTF
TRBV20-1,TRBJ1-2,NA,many,TGCAGTGCTAGTCTGGGGGGGATAGTAAACACCTTC,CSASLGGIVNTF
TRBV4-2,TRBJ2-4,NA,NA,TGTGCCAGCAGCCAAGAGGGGCGGAGAGCCAAAAACATTCAGTACTTC,CASSQEGRRAKNIQYF
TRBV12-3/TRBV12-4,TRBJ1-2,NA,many,TGTGCCAGCAGTTTAGGGTTAATCAGCGGCTACACCTTC,CASSLGLISGYTF
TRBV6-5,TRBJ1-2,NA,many,TGTGCCAGCAGTACGGCCGACGATGGCTACACCTTC,CASSTADDGYTF
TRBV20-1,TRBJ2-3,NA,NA,TGCAGTGCATACGGCGAGTTCCTAGGCGATGAGCAGTATTTT,CSAYGEFLGDEQYF
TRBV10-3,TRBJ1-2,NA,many,TGTGCCATCAGTGAGGCCACAGGCGTCTATGGCTACACCTTC,CAISEATGVYGYTF
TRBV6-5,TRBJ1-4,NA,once,TGTGTCAGCAGTTACTCGATCTGGAGGGCTAATGAAAAACTGTTTTTT,CVSSYSIWRANEKLFF
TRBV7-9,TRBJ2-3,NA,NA,TGTGCCAGCAGCCTCCGTCGGGGCTCAGGGCTAGATACGCAGTATTTT,CASSLRRGSGLDTQYF
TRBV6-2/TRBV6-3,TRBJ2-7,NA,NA,TGTGCCAGCAGTCACCCTAGACAGCACACCTACGAGCAGTACTTC,CASSHPRQHTYEQYF
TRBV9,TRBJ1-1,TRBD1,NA,TGTGCCAGCAGCACCCGACAGGGGGGATCTGAAGCTTTCTTT,CASSTRQGGSEAFF
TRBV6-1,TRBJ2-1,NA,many,TGTGCCAGCAGTGATAGACGGGAGCAGTTCTTC,CASSDRREQFF
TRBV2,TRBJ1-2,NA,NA,TGTGCCAGCAGTGATGATCAGGGCTATGGCTACACCTTC,CASSDDQGYGYTF
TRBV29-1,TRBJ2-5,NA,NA,TGCAGCGTCCCCAGCAGGACATTCTACCAAGAGACCCAGTACTTC,CSVPSRTFYQETQYF
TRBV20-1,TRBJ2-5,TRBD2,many,TGCAGTGCTAGGGGGACTAGCGAAAGAGAGACCCAGTACTTC,CSARGTSERETQYF
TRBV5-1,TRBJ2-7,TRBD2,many,TGCGCCAGCAGCCCCCGTAGCGGGGCCTCCTACGAGCAGTACTTC,CASSPRSGASYEQYF
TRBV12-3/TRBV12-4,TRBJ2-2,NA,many,TGTGCCAGCAGTTTTGGTTTAGGAGGCGGCACCGGGGAGCTGTTTTTT,CASSFGLGGGTGELFF
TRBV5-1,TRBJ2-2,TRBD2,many,TGCGCCAGCAGGGACGGGACTAGCGGGAGACGAGGGGAGCTGTTTTTT,CASRDGTSGRRGELFF
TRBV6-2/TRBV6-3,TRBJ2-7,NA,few,TGTGCCAGCAGTCTCGGCCGGGGGTCGAGGTCTGGTGAGCAGTACTTC,CASSLGRGSRSGEQYF
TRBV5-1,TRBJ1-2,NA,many,TGCGCCAGCAGCTTGGCGGGCAGGTCGCGCTACACCTTC,CASSLAGRSRYTF
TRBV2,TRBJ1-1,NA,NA,TGTGCCAGCAGAGGGAACACTGAAGCTTTCTTT,CASRGNTEAFF
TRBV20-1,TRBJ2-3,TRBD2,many,TGCAGTACTAGCGGAGGGGCGAACACAGATACGCAGTATTTT,CSTSGGANTDTQYF